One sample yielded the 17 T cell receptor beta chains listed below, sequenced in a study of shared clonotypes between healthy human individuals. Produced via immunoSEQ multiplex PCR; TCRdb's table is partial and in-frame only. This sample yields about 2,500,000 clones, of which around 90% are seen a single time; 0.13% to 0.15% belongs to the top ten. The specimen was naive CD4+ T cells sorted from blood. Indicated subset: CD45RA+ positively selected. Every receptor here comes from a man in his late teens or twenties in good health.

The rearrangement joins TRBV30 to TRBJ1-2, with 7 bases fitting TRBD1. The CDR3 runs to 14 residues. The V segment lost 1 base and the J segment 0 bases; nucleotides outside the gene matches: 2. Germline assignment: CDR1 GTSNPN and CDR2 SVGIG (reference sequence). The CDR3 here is CAWSEGQTNYGYTF. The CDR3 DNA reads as TGTGCCTGGAGTGAGGGACAGACTAACTATGGCTACACCTTC.

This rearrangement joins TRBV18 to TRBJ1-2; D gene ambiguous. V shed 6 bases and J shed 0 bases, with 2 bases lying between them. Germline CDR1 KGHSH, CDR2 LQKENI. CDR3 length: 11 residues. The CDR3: CASSTNYGYTF. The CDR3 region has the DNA TGTGCCAGCTCGACTAACTATGGCTACACCTTC.

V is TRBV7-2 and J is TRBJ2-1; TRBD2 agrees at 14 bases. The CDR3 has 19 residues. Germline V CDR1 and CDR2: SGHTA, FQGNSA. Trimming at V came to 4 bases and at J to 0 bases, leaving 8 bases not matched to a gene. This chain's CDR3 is CASSSPTGTSGSSYNEQFF. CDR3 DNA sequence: TGTGCCAGCAGCTCACCAACCGGGACTAGCGGGAGCTCCTACAATGAGCAGTTCTTC.

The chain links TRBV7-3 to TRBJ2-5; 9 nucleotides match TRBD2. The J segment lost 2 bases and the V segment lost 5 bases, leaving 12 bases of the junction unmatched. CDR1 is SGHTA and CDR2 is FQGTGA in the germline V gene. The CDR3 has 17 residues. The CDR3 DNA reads TGTGCCAGCAGCCTCGGGACTAGCTTAGTAGGTCAAGAGACCCAGTACTTC. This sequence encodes CASSLGTSLVGQETQYF.

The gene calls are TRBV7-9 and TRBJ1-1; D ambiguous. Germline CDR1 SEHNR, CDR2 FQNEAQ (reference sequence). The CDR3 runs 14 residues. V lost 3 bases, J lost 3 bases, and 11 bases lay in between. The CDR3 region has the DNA TGTGCCAGCAGCTTTTTAGGTTCAGACACTGAAGCTTTCTTT. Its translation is CASSFLGSDTEAFF.

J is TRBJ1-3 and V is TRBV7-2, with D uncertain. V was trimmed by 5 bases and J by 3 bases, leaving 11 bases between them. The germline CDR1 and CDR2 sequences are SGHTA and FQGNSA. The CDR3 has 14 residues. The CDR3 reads CASSRTLLGNTIYF. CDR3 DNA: TGTGCCAGCAGCCGGACCTTGCTTGGAAACACCATATATTTT.

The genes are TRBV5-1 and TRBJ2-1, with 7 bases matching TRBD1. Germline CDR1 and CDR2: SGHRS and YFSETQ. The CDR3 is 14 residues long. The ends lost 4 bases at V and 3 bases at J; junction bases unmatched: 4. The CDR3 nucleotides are TGCGCCAGCAGCGGGGACAGCTTCTACAATGAGCAGTTCTTC. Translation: CASSGDSFYNEQFF.

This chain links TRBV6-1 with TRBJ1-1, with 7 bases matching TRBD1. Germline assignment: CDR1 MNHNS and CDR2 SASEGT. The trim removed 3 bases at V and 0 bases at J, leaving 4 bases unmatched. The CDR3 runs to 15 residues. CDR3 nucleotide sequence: TGTGCCAGCAGTGACCGGGACAGATTGAACACTGAAGCTTTCTTT. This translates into CASSDRDRLNTEAFF.

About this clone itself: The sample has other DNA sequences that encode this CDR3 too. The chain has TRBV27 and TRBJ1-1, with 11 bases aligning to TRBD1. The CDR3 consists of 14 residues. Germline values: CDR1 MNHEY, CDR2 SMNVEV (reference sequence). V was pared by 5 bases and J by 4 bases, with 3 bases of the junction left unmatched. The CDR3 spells CASSGQGAGTEAFF. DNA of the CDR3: TGTGCCAGCAGTGGACAGGGGGCCGGCACTGAAGCTTTCTTT.

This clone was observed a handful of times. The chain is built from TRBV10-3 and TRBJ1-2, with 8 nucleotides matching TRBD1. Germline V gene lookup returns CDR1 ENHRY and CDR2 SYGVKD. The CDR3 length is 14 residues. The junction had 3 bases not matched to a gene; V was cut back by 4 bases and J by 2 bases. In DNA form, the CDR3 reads TGTGCCATCAGTGGGACAGGGACCAACTATGGCTACACCTTC. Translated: CAISGTGTNYGYTF.

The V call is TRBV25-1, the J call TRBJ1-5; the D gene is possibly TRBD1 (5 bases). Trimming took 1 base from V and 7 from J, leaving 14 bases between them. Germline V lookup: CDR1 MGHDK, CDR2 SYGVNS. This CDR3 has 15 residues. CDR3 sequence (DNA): TGTGCCAGCAGTGAATCCGGGGCCTGGGGGCAGCCCCAGCATTTT. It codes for CASSESGAWGQPQHF.

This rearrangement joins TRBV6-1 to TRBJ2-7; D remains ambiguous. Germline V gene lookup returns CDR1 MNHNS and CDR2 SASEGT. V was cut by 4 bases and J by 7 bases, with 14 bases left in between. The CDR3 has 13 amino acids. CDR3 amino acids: CASSARDQGEQYF. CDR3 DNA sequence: TGTGCCAGCAGTGCCCGTGACCAAGGGGAGCAGTACTTC.

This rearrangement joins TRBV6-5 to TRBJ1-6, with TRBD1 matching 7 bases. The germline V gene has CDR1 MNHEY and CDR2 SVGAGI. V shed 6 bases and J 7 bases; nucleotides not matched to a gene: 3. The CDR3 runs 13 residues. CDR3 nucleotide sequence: TGTGCCAGCAGCACGACAGGGAATTCACCCCTCCACTTT. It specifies CASSTTGNSPLHF.

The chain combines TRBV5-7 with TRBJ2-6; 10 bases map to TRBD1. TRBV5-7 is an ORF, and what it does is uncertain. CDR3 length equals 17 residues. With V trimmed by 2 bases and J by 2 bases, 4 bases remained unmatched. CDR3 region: CASSLKTGGTGANVLTF. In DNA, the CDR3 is TGTGCCAGCAGCTTAAAGACAGGGGGCACTGGGGCCAACGTCCTGACTTTC.

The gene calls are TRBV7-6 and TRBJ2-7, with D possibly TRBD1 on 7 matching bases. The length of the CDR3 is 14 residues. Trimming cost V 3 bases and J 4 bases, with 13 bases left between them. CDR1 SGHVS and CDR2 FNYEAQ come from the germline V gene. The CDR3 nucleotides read TGTGCCAGCAGCTTCGGGCAGGGGGGATACGAGCAGTACTTC. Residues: CASSFGQGGYEQYF. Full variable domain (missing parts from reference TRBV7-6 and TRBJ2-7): GAGVSQSPRYKVTKRGQDVALRCDPISGHVSLYWYRQALGQGPEFLTYFNYEAQQDKSGLPNDRFSAERPEGSISTLTIQRTEQRDSAMYRCASSFGQGGYEQYFGPGTRLTVT.

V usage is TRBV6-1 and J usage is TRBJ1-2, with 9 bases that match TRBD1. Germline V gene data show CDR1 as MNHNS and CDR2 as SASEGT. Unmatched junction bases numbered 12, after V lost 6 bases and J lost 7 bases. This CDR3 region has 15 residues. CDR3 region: CASRPGSTGGPGYTF. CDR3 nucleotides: TGTGCCAGCAGACCAGGGAGCACAGGGGGCCCTGGCTACACCTTC.

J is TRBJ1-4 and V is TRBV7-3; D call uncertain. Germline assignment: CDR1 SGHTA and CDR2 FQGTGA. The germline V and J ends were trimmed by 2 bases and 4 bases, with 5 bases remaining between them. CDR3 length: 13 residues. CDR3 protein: CASSLGVNEKLFF. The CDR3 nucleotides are TGTGCCAGCAGCTTAGGGGTTAATGAAAAACTGTTTTTT.